This T cell receptor (beta chain) comes out of a study of shared clonotypes between healthy human individuals (dated by TCRdb to the early 2020s). Context from the whole study: The cohort included a few men and a couple of women between 18 and 49 years of age. Leukapheresis yielded between about 0.94 and 8.9 billion PBMCs per donor. For each donor, CD4 naive and CD4 memory were each run on three plates, CD8 naive on two plates, and CD8 memory on one plate. To increase sequencing depth and limit assay-specific biases, TCR repertoire library preparation and sequencing were carried out by different laboratories using diverse techniques. To estimate repertoire size and how much clonotypes are shared between individuals, the study performed deep sequencing of blood TCR repertoires from about 5 healthy adults. Broad study findings and their caveats: The genetic and exposure-history diversity represented was limited by the small number of donors. Pairwise subsampling led to the expectation that sequencing depth would affect the degree of clonotype sharing among donors. Estimated clonotype richness was generally larger for naive than for memory subsets. Sampling was restricted to blood, and TCR repertoires in tissue are likely to differ from TCR repertoires in blood. Higher generation probabilities were observed for clonotypes shared by all four sorted-subset donors than for non-shared clonotypes. Approximately 5% of naive CD4, 3.5% of naive CD8, around 2.3% of memory CD4, and 0.35% to 0.4% of memory CD8 clonotypes were shared across a handful of donors. Incomplete sequencing was indicated by rarefaction of sorted-subset datasets, despite the large sequencing depth.

Healthy HIV-negative adults with no recently reported acute infections or vaccinations were included as donors. All donors were Caucasian adults living in Nashville, Tennessee, USA. CD4+ T cells were enriched through magnetic negative selection, after which naive cells were positively selected on CD45RA and the remaining negative fraction served as the memory subset. Blood was collected by leukapheresis, and PBMCs were isolated by Ficoll-Histopaque density gradient centrifugation and then cryopreserved in liquid nitrogen vapor phase. Analytical flow cytometry was used to check the purity and quantity of every magnetically sorted T cell population. Genomic DNA was isolated from every sorted fraction and measured by UV absorbance on a Nanodrop 2000c. CDR1 and CDR2 were assigned from the germline V gene as SNHLY and FYNNEI. V is pared back by 6 bases and J by 6 bases, with 14 bases lying between the germline termini. The cysteine opens and the phenylalanine closes a CDR3 of 13 amino acids. The sequence is cut down to CDR3 DNA, 39 bases in frame from base 1.

Points on this clone: This receptor's antigen is unknown. No quality values exist for individual bases; no much larger clone is one base distant.

TCR CDR3 regions were amplified from genomic DNA by multiplex PCR using the deep immunoSEQ assay. Extracted genomic DNA from each cell subset was distributed evenly across all wells of several immunoSEQ 96-well plates, and each plate was treated as a replicate. For sorted subsets, about 0.2 ug genomic DNA, equal to tens of thousands of T cell genomes, was loaded into each replicate PCR. Purified libraries were measured with a Qubit 3.0 fluorometer, size-checked on a Bioanalyzer 2100, and measured again with the KAPA Library Quantification kit. Each immunoSEQ 96-well plate was sequenced on its own single-read 150-cycle Illumina NextSeq 550 flow cell. In the source study's methods: The immunoSEQ output contained only junctional sequences without quality scores, so filtering could not match that applied to full-length reads. To assign V/J genes and CDR3, sequences were annotated against IMGT germline references using PyIR, a Python wrapper for IgBLAST v1.9. Reads were filtered out if the reads had weak V/J assignments (E-value above 1e-6), no CDR3, stop codons, out-of-frame junctions, or ambiguous translated residues. V3J clonotypes were defined as sequences sharing an identical inferred V gene, J gene, and CDR3 amino acid sequence. The percentage overlap between two repertoires was calculated by dividing the number of shared unique clonotypes by the size of the smaller repertoire. Repertoire richness was assessed with RTK rarefaction, the Chao1 estimator, and Recon v2.1 estimates of unobserved clonotypes. OLGA was used to compute generation probabilities for all TCRbeta clonotypes that the gDNA method yielded from a handful of donors. Sourced from immuneACCESS, this table was stored by TCRdb with only in-frame sequences that have V and J called. A share of the clones is absent; for the studies checked, an unresolved V gene accounts for under half, and the remainder has no known explanation. V, J and clone size derive from that table, while D and trimming were established from the DNA sequence. The sample yields 2.3 million or so clones; 90% to 95% were counted once. Clones ranked in the top ten supply under 0.45% of the sample.

This clonotype was obtained from a man aged 18-30 years in good health. Some clones in this sample may be carry-over from other donors' samples. Sequenced sample: naive CD4+ T cells from PBMCs. The sample's cell subset or site label is to be understood as: CD45RA+ positively selected. This chain joins TRBV2 to TRBJ1-1; D gene: possibly TRBD1, on 6 matching bases. The CDR3 is CASRTGWGAEAFF. The nucleotide sequence is given as TGTGCCAGCAGAACAGGGTGGGGAGCTGAAGCTTTCTTT.